This TCR beta chain came from a study of PD-1 blockade in classical Hodgkin lymphoma. Broader study findings: Nivolumab initiation under 1 year post-ASCT meant exclusion. The causes of the repertoire differences, possibly disease activity or prior therapy, remain undefined. Complete responders matched newly diagnosed patients in baseline diversity.

The sample holds one count of this clone. The antigen remains unidentified. Some clones are missing from TCRdb's copy, which holds only in-frame ones; the method was immunoSEQ multiplex PCR. The sample lists tens of thousands of clones; roughly nine tenths were seen once. Each of the patients experienced relapse following autologous stem cell transplantation, and their brentuximab vedotin exposure differed. Complete response, partial response or progressive disease was recorded as best response. Germline CDR1 and CDR2: SGHAT and FQNNGV. Trimming removed 1 base at V and 7 bases at J, with 10 bases between. There are 13 residues in the CDR3.

The sequence was obtained from a human donor with classical Hodgkin lymphoma. V is TRBV11-2 and J is TRBJ2-5; D is ambiguous. Specimen: peripheral blood mononuclear cells (PBMCs), collected before the second cycle of nivolumab. The CDR3 bases are TGTGCCAGCAGCTTAGCAAGGCTTGGGACCCAGTACTTC. It codes for CASSLARLGTQYF.